These 5 T cell receptor beta chains share one sample of origin, sequenced in a study of cytomegalovirus exposure and HLA in healthy donors. 13 Jbeta primers and 60 Vbeta primers were used for the PCR. Produced via immunoSEQ multiplex PCR; TCRdb's table is partial and in-frame only. Of 200,000 to 250,000 clones in the sample, around four fifths are singletons; the top ten hold less than 3%. The sequencing sample was made of PBMCs. The source is a woman aged 60-75 years in good health and CMV-seropositive.

The chain recombines TRBV9 with TRBJ2-7; D might be TRBD2 (7 bases). Germline V gives CDR1 SGDLS, CDR2 YYNGEE. The CDR3 spans 15 residues. V lost 0 bases, J lost 2 bases, and 12 bases lay in between. CDR3 residues: CASSVGVGGPYEQYF. The CDR3 bases are TGTGCCAGCAGCGTAGGGGTGGGGGGGCCCTACGAGCAGTACTTC.

This chain joins TRBV6-5 and TRBJ1-1, with 7 bases aligning to TRBD1. Germline V gives CDR1 MNHEY, CDR2 SVGAGI. Trimming removed 1 base from V and 1 base from J; junction bases left unmatched: 3. This CDR3 is 15 amino acids long. The CDR3 nucleotides are TGTGCCAGCAGTTACTTTAGGGACAGGAACACTGAAGCTTTCTTT. Protein product: CASSYFRDRNTEAFF.

The chain links TRBV6-6 to TRBJ1-2; D gene uncertain. Germline CDR1 reads MNHNY; CDR2 reads SVGAGI (reference sequence). CDR3 length: 16 amino acids. The V gene lost 2 bases and the J gene lost 4 bases, with 17 bases spanning the gap. This CDR3 reads CASSYIPGEGIYGYTF. DNA of the CDR3: TGTGCCAGCAGTTACATCCCTGGGGAGGGAATCTATGGCTACACCTTC.

In DNA form, the CDR3 reads TGTGCCAGCTTACCCTCGCGGGCTAGCGGGAGGAGCGAGACCCAGTACTTC. Amino acid sequence: CASLPSRASGRSETQYF. The V and J genes are TRBV18 and TRBJ2-5, with 11 bases lining up with TRBD2. Germline V gives CDR1 KGHSH, CDR2 LQKENI. V was clipped by 7 bases and J by 5 bases; unmatched bases: 15. The CDR3 is 17 amino acids.

The rearrangement joins TRBV6-1 to TRBJ2-1, with TRBD2 matching 12 bases. The CDR3 is 16 residues long. After removal of 3 bases from V and 3 bases from J, the junction contained 3 bases not matched to a gene. CDR1 is MNHNS and CDR2 is SASEGT in the germline V gene. This chain's CDR3 is CASSEGLAGNYNEQFF. The CDR3 DNA reads TGTGCCAGCAGTGAGGGACTAGCGGGTAACTACAATGAGCAGTTCTTC.